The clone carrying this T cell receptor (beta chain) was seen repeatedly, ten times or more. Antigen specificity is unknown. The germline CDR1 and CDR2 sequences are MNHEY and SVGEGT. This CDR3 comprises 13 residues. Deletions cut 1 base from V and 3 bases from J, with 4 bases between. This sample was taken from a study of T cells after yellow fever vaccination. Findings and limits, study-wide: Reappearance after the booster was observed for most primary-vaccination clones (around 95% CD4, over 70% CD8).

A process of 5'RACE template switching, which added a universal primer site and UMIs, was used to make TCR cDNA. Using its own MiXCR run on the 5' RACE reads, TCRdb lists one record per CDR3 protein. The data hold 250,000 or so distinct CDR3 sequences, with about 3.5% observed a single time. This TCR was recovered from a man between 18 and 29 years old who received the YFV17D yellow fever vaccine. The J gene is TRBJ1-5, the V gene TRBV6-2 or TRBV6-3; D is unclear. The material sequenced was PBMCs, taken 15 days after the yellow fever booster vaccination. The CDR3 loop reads CASSYYDNQPQHF. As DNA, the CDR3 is TGTGCCAGCAGTTACTATGACAATCAGCCCCAGCATTTT.